This passage covers 15 T cell receptor beta chains from one sample sequenced in a study of metastatic and nonmetastatic thyroid tumors. MiXCR reprocessed the PCR reads for TCRdb. The sample holds some 16,000 clones, 24% seen once. Patients had received no treatment of any kind before thyroid surgery. The sample comprised tumor tissue. Receptor source: a male donor with papillary thyroid cancer or a benign thyroid nodule (not recorded which). Some clones in this sample may be carry-over from other donors' samples.

This clone was recorded a few times. This may stem from a read error, because a much larger clone lies one nucleotide away. The CDR3 does not end in the conserved phenylalanine or tryptophan, so this is likely a read error. The chain recombines TRBV19 with TRBJ1-5; a possible D gene is TRBD1 (6 bases). CDR1 and CDR2 (germline): LNHDA, SQIVND (reference sequence). This CDR3 has 15 residues. Trimming cost V 6 bases and J 3 bases, with 15 bases left between them. CDR3 region: CASRIWGQINQPQHS. The CDR3 coding sequence is TGTGCCAGTAGAATTTGGGGACAAATCAATCAGCCCCAGCATTCT.

V is TRBV19 and J is TRBJ1-4, with no clear D. V gave up 9 bases and J gave up 7 bases, with 12 bases separating them. The CDR3 totals 12 residues. Germline V gene lookup returns CDR1 LNHDA and CDR2 SQIVND (reference sequence). The DNA of the CDR3 is TGTGCCAGCCGCCGGATAGGTGAAAAACTGTTTTTT. It translates to CASRRIGEKLFF.

This clone was counted ten times or more. The chain carries TRBV5-1 and TRBJ2-5; possibly TRBD2 for D (7 bases). Trimming took 5 bases from V and 1 from J, leaving 21 bases between them. Germline CDR1 is SGHRS and CDR2 is YFSETQ. The length of the CDR3 is 17 residues. CDR3 residues: CASRPGRGGALQETQYF. The CDR3 region has the DNA TGCGCCAGCAGACCGGGGAGAGGGGGGGCCCTCCAAGAGACCCAGTACTTC.

This clone was seen more than once but under ten times. The missing conserved phenylalanine or tryptophan at the end of this CDR3 makes a read error likely. The V gene is TRBV28, the J gene TRBJ2-5; D unclear. This CDR3 spans 13 amino acids. V was clipped by 5 bases and J by 0 bases, with 7 bases between them. The germline V gene encodes CDR1 MDHEN and CDR2 SYDVKM. This chain's CDR3 is CASSPTYQETQYS. Written as DNA, the CDR3 is TGTGCCAGCAGTCCGACATACCAAGAGACCCAGTACTCC.

This clone was seen repeatedly, ten times or more. This sequence joins TRBV6-5 and TRBJ1-3; D ambiguous. Trimming cost V 3 bases and J 0 bases, with 6 bases left between them. Looked up from germline, CDR1 is MNHEY and CDR2 is SVGAGI. CDR3 length: 14 amino acids. The CDR3 coding sequence is TGTGCCAGCAGTTATGGTTTCTCTGGAAACACCATATATTTT. It yields the protein CASSYGFSGNTIYF.

This clone has more than one count but fewer than ten. This could be a read error, since a much larger clone is one nucleotide away. Other nucleotide sequences in the sample specify the same CDR3. V gene TRBV24-1 combines with J gene TRBJ1-5; 7 nucleotides match TRBD1. Germline values: CDR1 KGHDR, CDR2 SFDVKD. The V segment lost 5 bases and the J segment 2 bases; nucleotides outside the gene matches: 5. There are 15 residues in the CDR3. The CDR3 sequence is CATSGRQGGNQPQHF. The CDR3 DNA follows: TGTGCCACCAGTGGCCGACAGGGAGGCAATCAGCCCCAGCATTTT.

The table lists this clone with many counts. This sequence may be a read error, since a much larger clone differs from it by one base. In the same sample, other DNA sequences code for this CDR3. V usage is TRBV6-1 and J usage is TRBJ2-1, with 10 bases matching TRBD2. The V segment lost 5 bases and the J segment 7 bases; nucleotides outside the gene matches: 8. Germline V gene lookup returns CDR1 MNHNS and CDR2 SASEGT. The CDR3 runs to 15 residues. DNA of the CDR3: TGTGCCAGCAGTCTTAGACTAGCGGGTGGGAATGAGCAGTTCTTC. Translating gives CASSLRLAGGNEQFF.

This clone was detected ten times or more. This chain connects TRBV4-1 to TRBJ2-1, with 10 bases lining up with TRBD2. With 4 bases clipped from V and 8 bases from J, the junction kept 11 bases outside the gene matches. The germline V gene encodes CDR1 MGHRA and CDR2 YSYEKL. This CDR3 has 16 amino acids. Written as DNA, the CDR3 is TGCGCCAGCAGCCGGTTTAGCGGGAGGAGAGGTGATGAGCAGTTCTTC. Translated, it gives CASSRFSGRRGDEQFF.

Sample share makes this clone medium-sized. V is TRBV5-1 and J is TRBJ1-4; D remains unclear. The germline CDR1 and CDR2 sequences are SGHRS and YFSETQ. The CDR3 length is 14 residues. V shed 3 bases and J shed 6 bases, with 12 bases lying between them. The CDR3 spells CASSSGLEDEKLFF. The CDR3 bases are TGCGCCAGCAGCTCGGGCTTGGAAGATGAAAAACTGTTTTTT.

Remarks on this clone: Just one base apart from a much larger clone, this may be a read error. The chain carries TRBV5-4 and TRBJ2-1; TRBD2 aligns across 12 bases. The CDR3 has 15 residues. Per the germline V gene, CDR1 is SGHNT and CDR2 is YYREEE (reference sequence). V trimming: 6 bases; J trimming: 4 bases; junction bases outside the gene matches: 5. CDR3: CASIFTSGRYNEQFF. The CDR3 nucleotides read TGTGCCAGCATCTTCACTAGCGGGAGGTACAATGAGCAGTTCTTC. Using reference TRBV5-4 and TRBJ2-1 for the parts outside the CDR3, the full variable domain is ETGVTQSPTHLIKTRGQQVTLRCSSQSGHNTVSWYQQALGQGPQFIFQYYREEENGRGNFPPRFSGLQFPNYSSELNVNALELDDSALYLCASIFTSGRYNEQFFGPGTRLTVL.

This clone was recorded at least ten times. The rearrangement uses TRBV5-4 and TRBJ2-1; 9 bases line up with TRBD2. V shed 0 bases and J 7 bases; nucleotides not matched to a gene: 11. CDR3 length equals 17 residues. Germline lookup yields CDR1 SGHNT and CDR2 YYREEE (reference sequence). CDR3 loop: CASSLAVMAGGPNEQFF. CDR3 DNA sequence: TGTGCCAGCAGCTTGGCCGTGATGGCGGGGGGGCCGAATGAGCAGTTCTTC. Using reference TRBV5-4 and TRBJ2-1 for the parts outside the CDR3, the full variable domain is ETGVTQSPTHLIKTRGQQVTLRCSSQSGHNTVSWYQQALGQGPQFIFQYYREEENGRGNFPPRFSGLQFPNYSSELNVNALELDDSALYLCASSLAVMAGGPNEQFFGPGTRLTVL.

This clone is classed as medium-sized. This chain links TRBV28 with TRBJ1-4, with D possibly matching TRBD1 (5 bases). The CDR3 runs to 14 residues. V lost 6 bases and J lost 7, with 15 bases in between. The germline gives CDR1 MDHEN, CDR2 SYDVKM. CDR3 sequence: CASSLGRLREKLFF. The CDR3 bases are TGTGCCAGCAGCTTGGGGCGCCTGCGTGAAAAACTGTTTTTT.

In this sample, this clone turned up many times. The chain is built from TRBV15 and TRBJ1-1; D is perhaps TRBD1 (5 bases). CDR1 and CDR2 (germline): LNHNV, YYDKDF (reference sequence). The CDR3 loop spans 14 amino acids. V was trimmed by 1 base and J by 7 bases, leaving 13 bases between them. CDR3 coding DNA: TGTGCCACCAGCAGAGTAAGATGGGGGGGTGAAGCTTTCTTT. Protein: CATSRVRWGGEAFF. Full variable domain (missing parts from reference TRBV15 and TRBJ1-1): DAMVIQNPRYQVTQFGKPVTLSCSQTLNHNVMYWYQQKSSQAPKLLFHYYDKDFNNEADTPDNFQSRRPNTSFCFLDIRSPGLGDTAMYLCATSRVRWGGEAFFGQGTRLTVV.

There are a few counts of this clone. The chain carries TRBV2 and TRBJ2-7, with D perhaps TRBD1 (6 bases). Between the trimmed V and J ends, which lost 4 bases and 3 bases, there was a span of 7 bases. This CDR3 comprises 12 residues. Germline values: CDR1 SNHLY, CDR2 FYNNEI. CDR3: CASSVQGYEQYF. Here the CDR3 DNA reads TGTGCCAGCAGTGTACAGGGCTACGAGCAGTACTTC. Supplemented by reference TRBV2 and TRBJ2-7, the full variable domain reads EPEVTQTPSHQVTQMGQEVILRCVPISNHLYFYWYRQILGQKVEFLVSFYNNEISEKSEIFDDQFSVERPDGSNFTLKIRSTKLEDSAMYFCASSVQGYEQYFGPGTRLTVT.

The J gene is TRBJ2-5, the V gene TRBV7-3; 8 nucleotides line up with TRBD1. Germline V gene lookup returns CDR1 SGHTA and CDR2 FQGTGA. The CDR3 totals 13 residues. The V gene end was trimmed by 5 bases and the J gene end by 4 bases; junction bases not matched to a gene: 3. CDR3 coding DNA: TGTGCCAGCAGCCCAGGGGGCGGAGAGACCCAGTACTTC. Translating gives CASSPGGGETQYF.